This TCR beta chain originates from a study of neurological immune-mediated disorders. Broader study findings: No sharing of CDR3 amino acid sequences was observed among expanded clones across subjects, suggesting private repertoires in all groups. Multiple sclerosis, the disease with the least TCR clonal expansion, fell below healthy controls, whereas HTLV-1-associated myelopathy showed the most. Clinical features showed no association with the multiple sclerosis repertoire cluster, and MRI features showed none either.

Synthesis of cDNA was carried out by template-switch 5'RACE. The reaction used 10-nucleotide random UMIs. Each CDR3 protein is one row after TCRdb ran MiXCR on the 5' RACE reads. The sample lists tens of thousands of distinct CDR3 sequences; approximately 2.4% were seen once. This clonotype was counted at least ten times. Antigen: not known. Germline loops: CDR1 SGHDN, CDR2 FVKESK. The CDR3 has 12 residues. The germline V and J ends were trimmed by 6 bases and 0 bases, with 3 bases remaining between them. The V call is TRBV14, the J call TRBJ1-3; D gene uncertain. Sequenced sample: PBMCs. This TCR came from a woman aged 25 to 39 with multiple sclerosis. The CDR3 DNA is TGTGCCAGCAGTTACTCTGGAAACACCATATATTTT. Translation gives CASSYSGNTIYF.